These 15 T cell receptor beta chains were all obtained from the same sample, sequenced in a study of response to subunit inactivated influenza vaccine. One entry per CDR3 protein, called by TCRdb with MiXCR from the RT-PCR reads. This sample yields roughly 570,000 distinct CDR3 sequences, of which around 13% are seen a single time; around 10% belongs to the top ten. Sequencing used PBMCs from blood, obtained about 12 days after vaccination. The receptors derive from a man aged 50-59 years who received an inactivated influenza vaccine.

This clonotype was detected a few times. The rearrangement links TRBV5-5 to TRBJ1-2, with no clear D. Deletions cut 2 bases from V and 8 bases from J, with 13 bases between. The CDR3 extends over 13 amino acids. CDR1 is SGHKS, CDR2 YYEKEE, per germline (reference sequence). CDR3 sequence reads: CASSFREGGGYTF. The CDR3 coding sequence is TGTGCCAGCAGCTTCCGGGAGGGCGGCGGCTACACCTTC.

This clonotype was seen ten or more times. V and J are TRBV7-2 and TRBJ2-1; possible D gene TRBD2, 6 bases. The V and J ends lost 3 bases and 7 bases respectively, with 16 bases between them. Germline loops: CDR1 SGHTA, CDR2 FQGNSA. The CDR3 covers 15 residues. The chain's CDR3 is CASSLATGVKNEQFF. The CDR3 nucleotides are TGTGCCAGCAGCTTGGCGACGGGAGTGAAAAATGAGCAGTTCTTC.

This clonotype was detected a few times. The rearrangement links TRBV4-3 to TRBJ2-7; 9 bases map to TRBD1. This CDR3 contains 15 residues. V shed 4 bases and J 4 bases; nucleotides not matched to a gene: 8. CDR1 is LGHNA and CDR2 is YSLEER in the germline V gene. The CDR3 spells CASSPSPGQGYEQYF. In DNA, the CDR3 is TGCGCCAGCAGCCCTTCCCCGGGACAGGGTTACGAGCAGTACTTC.

The V gene is TRBV11-2, the J gene TRBJ2-7; the D gene could be TRBD1 or TRBD2 (6 bases each). The germline gives CDR1 SGHAT, CDR2 FQNNGV. With 0 bases removed from V and 3 bases from J, the gap between germline ends came to 12 bases. There are 15 residues in the CDR3. CDR3 in amino acids: CASSLDRKGGYEQYF. The CDR3 region has the DNA TGTGCCAGCAGCTTAGATCGTAAGGGGGGCTACGAGCAGTACTTC.

The V gene is TRBV7-2, the J gene TRBJ2-1; 8 bases are shared with TRBD2. The CDR3 sequence is 18 residues long. Trimming at V came to 2 bases and at J to 0 bases, leaving 9 bases not matched to a gene. Looked up from germline, CDR1 is SGHTA and CDR2 is FQGNSA. This CDR3 reads CASSLSGGGLSSYNEQFF. For the CDR3, the DNA is TGTGCCAGCAGCTTATCGGGCGGGGGGCTAAGCTCCTACAATGAGCAGTTCTTC.

V usage is TRBV11-3 and J usage is TRBJ1-5; D is ambiguous. This CDR3 is built from 13 residues. Between the trimmed V and J ends, which lost 5 bases and 2 bases, there was a span of 7 bases. Germline lookup yields CDR1 SGHNT and CDR2 YENEEA. The CDR3 coding sequence is TGTGCCAGCAGCGATGCACGCAATCAGCCCCAGCATTTT. Translation gives CASSDARNQPQHF.

Only a few counts were recorded for this clonotype. The CDR3 spells CASSLVAPGANVLTF. The CDR3 DNA is TGTGCCAGCAGCTTAGTGGCGCCCGGGGCCAACGTCCTGACTTTC. This rearrangement joins TRBV5-6 to TRBJ2-6, with no clear D. Trimming stripped 2 bases from V and 4 bases from J, with 10 bases between. Germline V lookup: CDR1 SGHDT, CDR2 YYEEEE. CDR3 size: 15 residues.

This clonotype was detected many times. A junction end diverges from the germline sequence, so it may reflect a read error. The chain has TRBV20-1 and TRBJ2-1; a weak D match, TRBD2 (6 bases). Looked up from germline, CDR1 is DFQATT and CDR2 is SNEGSKA (reference sequence). This CDR3 is built from 8 residues. The CDR3 spells CSAGDLRF. The CDR3 bases are TGCAGTGCTGGGGACTTGCGCTTC.

The rearrangement links TRBV29-1 to TRBJ1-1; 7 bases align to TRBD1. The ends lost 1 base at V and 1 base at J; junction bases unmatched: 6. The germline gives CDR1 SQVTM, CDR2 ANQGSEA. This CDR3 is built from 15 residues. CDR3 sequence (DNA): TGCAGCGTTGAAGTACCGGGACAGCAGAACACTGAAGCTTTCTTT. It codes for CSVEVPGQQNTEAFF.

In this sample, this clonotype turned up many times. The chain is built from TRBV4-2 and TRBJ2-1; TRBD2 matches at 8 bases. This CDR3 is built from 15 residues. Per the germline V gene, CDR1 is LGHNA and CDR2 is YNFKEQ. J was trimmed by 4 bases and V by 6 bases; bases with no gene match: 8. CDR3 in amino acids: CASRQRLAPYNEQFF. The CDR3 DNA reads as TGTGCCAGCAGACAAAGACTAGCGCCTTACAATGAGCAGTTCTTC.

This clonotype was detected a few times. This chain connects TRBV12-3 or TRBV12-4 to TRBJ1-1, with TRBD1 matching over 8 bases. CDR3 length: 15 residues. Unmatched junction bases numbered 7, after V lost 6 bases and J lost 1 base. The CDR3 nucleotides are TGTGCCAGCAGCCCTGGGGACAGGTGGAACACTGAAGCTTTCTTT. It codes for CASSPGDRWNTEAFF.

In this sample, this clonotype turned up a few times. The chain has TRBV6-2 or TRBV6-3 and TRBJ2-4, with 7 bases lining up with TRBD1. This CDR3 spans 20 amino acids. Trimming removed 0 bases from V and 0 bases from J; junction bases left unmatched: 14. CDR1 MNHEY and CDR2 SVGEGT come from the germline V gene. For the CDR3, the DNA is TGTGCCAGCAGTTACTCGATCGACCTTCAGAACAGGGGAGCCAAAAACATTCAGTACTTC. It encodes CASSYSIDLQNRGAKNIQYF.

This clonotype was picked up a small number of times. The chain recombines TRBV2 with TRBJ2-2, with 11 bases aligning to TRBD2. After removal of 7 bases from V and 6 bases from J, the junction contained 1 base not matched to a gene. The germline V gene encodes CDR1 SNHLY and CDR2 FYNNEI. The CDR3 loop spans 13 amino acids. The CDR3 loop is CASTSGRSGELFF. The CDR3 DNA sequence: TGTGCCAGCACTAGCGGGAGGTCCGGGGAGCTGTTTTTT.

The table lists this clonotype with a few counts. The chain employs TRBV9 and TRBJ2-3; 12 nucleotides line up with TRBD2. The J segment lost 4 bases and the V segment lost 4 bases, leaving 7 bases of the junction unmatched. Germline CDR1 reads SGDLS; CDR2 reads YYNGEE. The CDR3 extends over 16 amino acids. The CDR3 loop is CASSKGRLAGADTQYF. As DNA, the CDR3 is TGTGCCAGCAGCAAAGGTAGACTAGCGGGAGCAGATACGCAGTATTTT.

In its sample, this clonotype was seen many times. The chain couples TRBV2 to TRBJ2-7; D gene ambiguous. CDR1 is SNHLY and CDR2 is FYNNEI in the germline V gene. V lost 6 bases and J lost 3, with 6 bases in between. This CDR3 has 11 amino acids. In nucleotides, the CDR3 is TGTGCCAGCAGGGTCAGCTACGAGCAGTACTTC. Translating gives CASRVSYEQYF.